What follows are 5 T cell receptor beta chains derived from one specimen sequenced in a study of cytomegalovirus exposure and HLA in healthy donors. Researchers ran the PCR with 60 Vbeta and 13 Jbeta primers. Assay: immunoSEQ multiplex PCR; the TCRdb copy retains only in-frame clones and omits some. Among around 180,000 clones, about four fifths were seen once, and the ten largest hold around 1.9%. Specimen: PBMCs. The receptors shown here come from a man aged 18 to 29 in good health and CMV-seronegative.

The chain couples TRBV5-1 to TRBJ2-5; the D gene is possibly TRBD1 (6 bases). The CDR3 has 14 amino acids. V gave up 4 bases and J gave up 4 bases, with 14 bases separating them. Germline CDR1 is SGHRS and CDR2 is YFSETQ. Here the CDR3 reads CASSPGHSGETQYF. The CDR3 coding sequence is TGCGCCAGCAGCCCGGGACATTCAGGAGAGACCCAGTACTTC.

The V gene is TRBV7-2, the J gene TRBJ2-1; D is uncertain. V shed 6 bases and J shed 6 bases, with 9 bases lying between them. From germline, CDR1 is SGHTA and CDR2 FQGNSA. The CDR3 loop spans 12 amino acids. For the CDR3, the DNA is TGTGCCAGCAGTCGGGTTTCCAATGAGCAGTTCTTC. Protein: CASSRVSNEQFF.

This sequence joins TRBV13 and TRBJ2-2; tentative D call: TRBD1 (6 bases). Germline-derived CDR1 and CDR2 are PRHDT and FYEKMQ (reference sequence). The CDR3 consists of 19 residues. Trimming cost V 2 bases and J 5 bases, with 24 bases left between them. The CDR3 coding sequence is TGTGCCAGCAGCTTACTTGGTACCCGAAGAAACAGGGAAACCGGGGAGCTGTTTTTT. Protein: CASSLLGTRRNRETGELFF. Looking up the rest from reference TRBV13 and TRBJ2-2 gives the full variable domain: AAGVIQSPRHLIKEKRETATLKCYPIPRHDTVYWYQQGPGQDPQFLISFYEKMQSDKGSIPDRFSAQQFSDYHSELNMSSLELGDSALYFCASSLLGTRRNRETGELFFGEGSRLTVL.

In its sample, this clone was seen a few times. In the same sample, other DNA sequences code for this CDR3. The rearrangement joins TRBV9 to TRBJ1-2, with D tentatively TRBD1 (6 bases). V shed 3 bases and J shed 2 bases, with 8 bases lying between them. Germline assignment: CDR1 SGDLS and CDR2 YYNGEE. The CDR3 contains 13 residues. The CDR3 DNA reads TGTGCCAGCAGCGAAACAGGGAACTATGGCTACACCTTC. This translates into CASSETGNYGYTF.

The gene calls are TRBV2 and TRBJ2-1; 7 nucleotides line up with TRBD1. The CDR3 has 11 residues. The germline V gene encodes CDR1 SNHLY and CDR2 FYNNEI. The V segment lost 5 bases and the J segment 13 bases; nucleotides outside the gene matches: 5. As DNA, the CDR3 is TGTGCCAGCAGTCCGGACAGGAGACAGTTCTTC. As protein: CASSPDRRQFF.